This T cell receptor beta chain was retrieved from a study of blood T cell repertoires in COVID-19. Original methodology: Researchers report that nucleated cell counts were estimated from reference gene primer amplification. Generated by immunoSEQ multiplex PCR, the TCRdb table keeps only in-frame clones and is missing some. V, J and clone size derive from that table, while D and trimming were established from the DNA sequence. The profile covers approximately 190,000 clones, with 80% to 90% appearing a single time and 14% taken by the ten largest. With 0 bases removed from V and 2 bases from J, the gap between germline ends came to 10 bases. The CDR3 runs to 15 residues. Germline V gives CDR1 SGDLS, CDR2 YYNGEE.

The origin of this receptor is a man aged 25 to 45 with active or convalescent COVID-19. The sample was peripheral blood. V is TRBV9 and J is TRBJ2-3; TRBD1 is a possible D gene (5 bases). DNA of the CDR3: TGTGCCAGCAGCGTAGCACAGGTTATCACAGATACGCAGTATTTT. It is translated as CASSVAQVITDTQYF. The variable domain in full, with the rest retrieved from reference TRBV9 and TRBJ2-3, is DSGVTQTPKHLITATGQRVTLRCSPRSGDLSVYWYQQSLDQGLQFLIQYYNGEERAKGNILERFSAQQFPDLHSELNLSSLELGDSALYFCASSVAQVITDTQYFGPGTRLTVL.